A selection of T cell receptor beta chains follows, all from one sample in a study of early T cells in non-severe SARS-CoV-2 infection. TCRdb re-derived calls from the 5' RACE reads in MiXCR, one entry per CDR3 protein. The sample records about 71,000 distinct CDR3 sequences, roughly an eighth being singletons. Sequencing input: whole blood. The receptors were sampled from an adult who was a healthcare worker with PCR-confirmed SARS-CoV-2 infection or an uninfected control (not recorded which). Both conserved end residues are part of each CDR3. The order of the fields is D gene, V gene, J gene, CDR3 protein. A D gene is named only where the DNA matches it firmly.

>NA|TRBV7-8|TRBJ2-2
CASSLSGRTTPGELFF
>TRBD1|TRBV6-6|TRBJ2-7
CASSLGGATREQYF
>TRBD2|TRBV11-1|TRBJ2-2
CASSRLAGSTGELFF
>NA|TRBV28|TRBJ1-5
CASSLLTRLSNQPQHF
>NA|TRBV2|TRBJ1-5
CASSEAIPPQHF
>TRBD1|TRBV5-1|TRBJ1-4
CASSLVGTGGGSSEKLFF
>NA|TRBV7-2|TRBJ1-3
CASSLWGQGTGNTIYF
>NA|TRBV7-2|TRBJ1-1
CASSARQVPVNAEAFF
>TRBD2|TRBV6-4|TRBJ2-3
CASSDSGGGSTDTQYF
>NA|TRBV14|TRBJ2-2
CASSQDVAVNTGELFF
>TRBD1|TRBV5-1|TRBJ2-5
CASSLALTGEQETQYF
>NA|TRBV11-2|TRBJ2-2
CASSSSSRGWNTGELFF
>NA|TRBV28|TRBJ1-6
CASRSFSGTYNSPLHF